The entry that follows covers one T cell receptor beta chain sequence. TCRdb reanalysed the 5' RACE reads using MiXCR and keeps one entry per CDR3 protein. The profile shows tens of thousands of distinct CDR3 sequences, roughly 15% of them singletons. The record originates from a study of T cells of healthy individuals. The CDR3 runs to 14 residues. Deletions cut 1 base from V and 5 bases from J, with 11 bases between. Per the germline V gene, CDR1 is SEHNR and CDR2 is FQNEAQ (reference sequence). This clonotype was obtained from a human donor in good health. This chain links TRBV7-9 with TRBJ2-5, with TRBD2 as a possible D gene (5 bases). CDR3 loop: CASSLVPGLETQYF. The CDR3 DNA is TGTGCCAGCAGCTTAGTCCCGGGGTTGGAGACCCAGTACTTC.